This T cell receptor (beta chain) came from a study of cytomegalovirus exposure and HLA in healthy donors. Study-wide findings and caveats: A later analysis by the authors found several of the most significant clusters apparently linked to common viral pathogens. Reportedly, fewer N-insertions than the approximately 690-donor mean appeared in an Asian-associated ancestry cluster in a later analysis.

Comment on this clone: The antigen remains undetermined.

Donors were ostensibly healthy at sampling, although undocumented immune exposures were probable. The PCR was carried out with 60 Vbeta primers and 13 Jbeta primers. Using immunoSEQ multiplex PCR, the repertoire was profiled, and TCRdb retains in-frame clones only, with some absent. This table lists approximately 52,000 clones. J was trimmed by 6 bases and V by 4 bases; bases with no gene match: 10. From germline, CDR1 is MDHEN and CDR2 SYDVKM. The length of the CDR3 is 16 residues. Specimen: PBMCs. The source of this sequence is a man over 45 in good health and CMV-seropositive. This chain connects TRBV28 to TRBJ2-7; TRBD2 agrees at 12 bases. The CDR3 nucleotides are TGTGCCAGCAGTTCCTATACTAGCGGGGGGCTCGGCGAGCAGTACTTC. Protein: CASSSYTSGGLGEQYF.